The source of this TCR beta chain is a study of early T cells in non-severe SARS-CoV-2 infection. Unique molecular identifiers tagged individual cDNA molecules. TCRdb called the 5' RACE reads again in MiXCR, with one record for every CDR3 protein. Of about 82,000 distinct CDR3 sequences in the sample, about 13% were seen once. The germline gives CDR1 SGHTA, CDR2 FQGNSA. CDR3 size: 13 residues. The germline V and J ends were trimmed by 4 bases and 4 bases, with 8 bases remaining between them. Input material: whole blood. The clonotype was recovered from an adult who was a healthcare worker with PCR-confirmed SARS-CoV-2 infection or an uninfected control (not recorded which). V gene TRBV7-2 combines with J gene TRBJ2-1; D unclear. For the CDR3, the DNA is TGTGCCAGCAGCTACTACTTATACAATGAGCAGTTCTTC. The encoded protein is CASSYYLYNEQFF.